These 5 T cell receptor beta chains came from one sample sequenced in a study of T cells after yellow fever vaccination. TCRdb called the 5' RACE reads again in MiXCR, with one record for every CDR3 protein. There are about 580,000 distinct CDR3 sequences in the sample; about a sixth occur only once, and roughly a sixth lies in the top ten. The starting material was PBMCs, obtained 5 days after the first yellow fever vaccination. The origin of the receptors is a man in his late teens or twenties who received the YFV17D yellow fever vaccine.

This clonotype appeared a few times. This chain joins TRBV5-4 and TRBJ2-2, with D perhaps TRBD1 (7 bases). Looked up from germline, CDR1 is SGHNT and CDR2 is YYREEE (reference sequence). V was shortened by 4 bases and J by 4 bases, with 14 bases between the two germline ends. This CDR3 has 15 amino acids. The CDR3, as DNA: TGTGCCAGCAGCCCCCAGGGGGGTAGCACCGGGGAGCTGTTTTTT. Translated: CASSPQGGSTGELFF.

The rearrangement uses TRBV18 and TRBJ2-1; D assignment may be TRBD1 or TRBD2 (5 bases each). V lost 0 bases and J 1 base, leaving 16 bases between the germline ends. CDR3 length: 18 residues. CDR1 is KGHSH and CDR2 is LQKENI in the germline V gene. CDR3 DNA: TGTGCCAGCTCACCACCGGGGCAGGGAGCGAAGTCCTACAATGAGCAGTTCTTC. Its translation is CASSPPGQGAKSYNEQFF. Drawing the rest from reference TRBV18 and TRBJ2-1, the complete variable domain is NAGVMQNPRHLVRRRGQEARLRCSPMKGHSHVYWYRQLPEEGLKFMVYLQKENIIDESGMPKERFSAEFPKEGPSILRIQQVVRGDSAAYFCASSPPGQGAKSYNEQFFGPGTRLTVL.

There are a few counts of this clonotype. The chain has TRBV3-1 and TRBJ1-1, with D perhaps matching TRBD1 (5 bases). Germline values: CDR1 LGHDT, CDR2 YNNKEL (reference sequence). V was shortened by 7 bases and J by 3 bases, with 18 bases between the two germline ends. This CDR3 contains 15 residues. The CDR3 loop reads CASTRWGRTDTEAFF. The CDR3 bases are TGTGCCAGCACCCGCTGGGGCCGCACCGACACTGAAGCTTTCTTT. Full variable domain (rest looked up from reference TRBV3-1 and TRBJ1-1): DTAVSQTPKYLVTQMGNDKSIKCEQNLGHDTMYWYKQDSKKFLKIMFSYNNKELIINETVPNRFSPKSPDKAHLNLHINSLELGDSAVYFCASTRWGRTDTEAFFGQGTRLTVV.

Only a few counts were recorded for this clonotype. The chain employs TRBV6-2 or TRBV6-3 and TRBJ2-4; D could derive from TRBD1 or TRBD2 (6 bases each). V gave up 2 bases and J gave up 1 base, with 21 bases separating them. This CDR3 is 19 amino acids long. Looked up from germline, CDR1 is MNHEY and CDR2 is SVGEGT. DNA for the CDR3: TGTGCCAGCAGTTACCCCCCGAGCTCGGGGGCCGTGGCCAAAAACATTCAGTACTTC. It translates to CASSYPPSSGAVAKNIQYF.

This clonotype was seen a few times. V gene TRBV10-2 combines with J gene TRBJ1-5, with TRBD1 matching 7 bases. CDR1 is WSHSY, CDR2 SAAADI, per germline. Unmatched junction bases numbered 2, after V lost 2 bases and J lost 1 base. The length of the CDR3 is 15 residues. The CDR3, as DNA: TGCGCCAGCAGTGAGACAGGGGCCAGCAATCAGCCCCAGCATTTT. Its protein product is CASSETGASNQPQHF.